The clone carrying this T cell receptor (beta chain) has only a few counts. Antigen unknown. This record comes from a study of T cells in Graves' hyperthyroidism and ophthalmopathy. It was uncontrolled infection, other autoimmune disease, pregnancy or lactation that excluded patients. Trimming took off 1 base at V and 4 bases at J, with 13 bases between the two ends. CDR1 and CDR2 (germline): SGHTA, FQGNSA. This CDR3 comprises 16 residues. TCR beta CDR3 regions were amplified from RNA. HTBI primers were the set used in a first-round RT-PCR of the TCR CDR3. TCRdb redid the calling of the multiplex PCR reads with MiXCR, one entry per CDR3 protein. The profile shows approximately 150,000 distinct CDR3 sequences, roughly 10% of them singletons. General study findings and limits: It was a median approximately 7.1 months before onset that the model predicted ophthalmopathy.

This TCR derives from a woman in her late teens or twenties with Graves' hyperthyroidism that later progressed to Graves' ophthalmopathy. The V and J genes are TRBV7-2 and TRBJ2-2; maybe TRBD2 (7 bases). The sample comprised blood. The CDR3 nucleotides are TGTGCCAGCAGCTTAGTGGGAGGGGGACGCACCGGGGAGCTGTTTTTT. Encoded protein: CASSLVGGGRTGELFF. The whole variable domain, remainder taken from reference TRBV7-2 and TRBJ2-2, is GAGVSQSPSNKVTEKGKDVELRCDPISGHTALYWYRQSLGQGLEFLIYFQGNSAPDKSGLPSDRFSAERTGGSVSTLTIQRTQQEDSAVYLCASSLVGGGRTGELFFGEGSRLTVL.